The clone carrying this T cell receptor beta chain was seen only a few times. Its antigen remains unknown. This CDR3 is 13 amino acids long. Germline CDR1 MNHNS, CDR2 SASEGT. V lost 6 bases and J 4 bases, leaving 12 bases between the germline ends. This sample is drawn from a study of regulatory T cells in long-lasting Graves disease. Time point reported: newly diagnosed GD, antithyroid drugs for less than 3 months. Construction of the TCR library relied on RNA isolated from PBMCs. General study findings and limits: Repertoires from persistent disease leaned toward TRBV28, TRBJ1-2 and TRBJ2-5.

For TCR beta, libraries came from iRepertoire HTBI primers and Arm-PCR of CDR3 regions. TCRdb redid the calling of the multiplex PCR reads with MiXCR, one entry per CDR3 protein. The sample lists 390,000 or so distinct CDR3 sequences, approximately 12% occurring once. The same data also contributed to another study, on T cells in Graves' hyperthyroidism and ophthalmopathy. That source adds: Patients aged 18 to 65 had newly diagnosed hyperthyroidism that had lasted under 2 months.

This specimen was peripheral blood mononuclear cells (PBMCs), taken at new diagnosis, from a patient treated with antithyroid drugs. This receptor was obtained from a woman under 30 with Graves disease. This rearrangement joins TRBV6-1 to TRBJ1-1; D is ambiguous. CDR3: CASRARGSTEAFF. Here the CDR3 DNA reads TGTGCCAGCAGGGCACGAGGGAGCACTGAAGCTTTCTTT.